This is a list of T cell receptor beta chains from one sample in a study of T-cell reconstitution after alpha-beta-depleted transplantation in children. TCRdb itself ran the PCR reads through MiXCR, one entry per CDR3 protein. The sample holds about half a million distinct CDR3 sequences, 12% seen once. The sequencing here drew on PBMCs from the stem cell graft donor, taken from the stem cell graft. The receptors originated from a human donor who donated a stem cell graft to a child with combined immunodeficiency. Both conserved end residues are part of each CDR3. The D gene is left open where the match is weak.

v_call	j_call	d_call	cdr3_aa
TRBV21-1	TRBJ1-2	NA	CASSKKNHTPSKAGYTF
TRBV7-2	TRBJ2-2	NA	CASSAGLGITGELFF
TRBV4-1	TRBJ2-1	NA	CASSHVLGGEVEQFF
TRBV7-2	TRBJ1-1	NA	CASDPRGLMNTEAFF
TRBV6-1	TRBJ2-4	TRBD2	CASSESSAGVLAKNIQYF
TRBV2	TRBJ1-3	NA	CASRIRQTLSSRGNTIYF
TRBV7-2	TRBJ2-7	NA	CASSLSDTRSSYEQYF
TRBV4-2	TRBJ2-6	NA	CASSQLSGTGPFSGANVLTF
TRBV27	TRBJ2-2	NA	CASRSPGTNTGELFF
TRBV20-1	TRBJ2-5	NA	CSLPMRGQETQYF
TRBV29-1	TRBJ2-1	NA	CSVDRQDERTFTMKQFF